The clone carrying this T cell receptor (beta chain) was seen just once. Its specificity is not known. The cDNA was generated by 5'RACE with 10-nucleotide random UMIs. In each sequencing run, over 170 million TCR-beta sequences were generated from 15-18 subjects. TCRdb ran MiXCR on the 5' RACE reads and lists one entry per CDR3 protein. The profile covers fewer than 25,000 distinct CDR3 sequences, with around 15% appearing a single time and around 15% taken by the ten largest. The data derive from a study of neurological immune-mediated disorders. Study findings and constraints: Among expanded clones, no CDR3 amino acid sequences were shared across subjects, a pattern suggesting private repertoires in all groups.

The unsorted libraries were made from 2 million PBMCs kept at -80 C. Material: PBMCs. The source of this sequence is a woman between 40 and 50 years old with HTLV-1-associated myelopathy (HAM/TSP).

The DNA for the CDR3 is TGTGCCAGCAGCAAACGGACAGGGTGGGACACTGAAGCTTTCTTT. Protein: CASSKRTGWDTEAFF. This rearrangement joins TRBV14 to TRBJ1-1; 8 nucleotides align to TRBD1. Germline CDR1 and CDR2: SGHDN and FVKESK. This CDR3 has 15 amino acids. The V and J ends lost 5 bases and 3 bases, in that order; junction bases with no gene match: 8.